This T cell receptor beta chain derives from a study of cytotoxic CD8 clonotypes in ibrutinib-treated CLL. Study-level points and caveats: Clonality, elevated at ibrutinib response, dropped back toward baseline at progression.

V lost 6 bases and J lost 9, with 21 bases in between. The CDR3 length is 15 residues. Germline V gives CDR1 LNHDA, CDR2 SQIVND (reference sequence). The sample holds one count of this clone. The antigen remains undetermined. Researchers set a sequencing depth target of 1 in 200,000 to 1 in 1 million T cells. Clones were sequenced by immunoSEQ multiplex PCR, and TCRdb holds only the in-frame ones, with some missing. The table lists about 200,000 clones, approximately 79% of them singletons. The rearrangement links TRBV19 to TRBJ2-1, with D possibly being TRBD2 (5 bases). The sequence derives from a human donor with chronic lymphocytic leukemia. The sequencing here drew on PBMCs, taken after 12 months of ibrutinib treatment. CDR3 DNA: TGTGCCAGTAGCCCCTTCGAGAGTGTGGCGGGTGAGCAGTTCTTC. It specifies CASSPFESVAGEQFF.